The 9 T cell receptor beta chains presented below share a single source sample, sequenced in a study of PD-1 blockade in classical Hodgkin lymphoma. The time point was: newly diagnosed, previously untreated cHL patient sample. This table comes from immunoSEQ multiplex PCR, and its TCRdb copy is limited to in-frame clones, with some not included. The sample includes under 80,000 clones, about 93% of them seen just once. The sample consisted of peripheral blood mononuclear cells (PBMCs). These receptors were taken from a human donor with classical Hodgkin lymphoma.

The J gene is TRBJ2-3, the V gene TRBV7-6, with 9 nucleotides matching TRBD2. CDR1 and CDR2 (germline): SGHVS, FNYEAQ. The CDR3 runs to 13 residues. After removal of 3 bases from V and 6 bases from J, the junction contained 1 base not matched to a gene. CDR3 DNA: TGTGCCAGCAGCTTCACTAGCGGGGATACGCAGTATTTT. It specifies CASSFTSGDTQYF.

The chain is built from TRBV5-6 and TRBJ1-2; TRBD1 is a possible D gene (5 bases). The CDR3 runs to 15 residues. The V and J ends lost 0 bases and 3 bases respectively, with 12 bases between them. CDR1 SGHDT and CDR2 YYEEEE come from the germline V gene. The CDR3 here is CASSLGALGDYGYTF. CDR3 nucleotides: TGTGCCAGCAGCTTGGGGGCACTGGGGGACTATGGCTACACCTTC.

The V gene is TRBV28, the J gene TRBJ2-1; D gene uncertain. The CDR3 loop spans 13 amino acids. Per germline, CDR1 MDHEN and CDR2 SYDVKM. V lost 10 bases and J lost 9, with 19 bases in between. The CDR3 region is CAIDSAGSIEQFF. CDR3 bases: TGTGCCATCGATTCCGCTGGGTCAATTGAGCAGTTCTTC.

This clone was observed a handful of times. The chain links TRBV11-3 to TRBJ2-1; 8 bases match TRBD1. From germline, CDR1 is SGHNT and CDR2 YENEEA. The trim removed 4 bases at V and 8 bases at J, leaving 10 bases unmatched. The CDR3 has 15 amino acids. The CDR3 coding sequence is TGTGCCAGCAGCTCCGGACAGGGAGATAGGGATGAGCAGTTCTTC. Amino acids: CASSSGQGDRDEQFF. Full variable domain (outside the CDR3, taken from reference TRBV11-3 and TRBJ2-1): EAGVVQSPRYKIIEKKQPVAFWCNPISGHNTLYWYLQNLGQGPELLIRYENEEAVDDSQLPKDRFSAERLKGVDSTLKIQPAELGDSAVYLCASSSGQGDRDEQFFGPGTRLTVL.

The CDR3 here is CASSPGSNPNEKLFF. The CDR3 DNA sequence: TGTGCCAGCAGCCCGGGGAGCAACCCAAATGAAAAACTGTTTTTT. The chain is built from TRBV5-4 and TRBJ1-4; D gene ambiguous. Germline CDR1 is SGHNT and CDR2 is YYREEE (reference sequence). V was pared by 4 bases and J by 5 bases, with 15 bases between. There are 15 residues in the CDR3.

The rearrangement joins TRBV5-5 to TRBJ1-5; a weak D match, TRBD1 (6 bases). Germline CDR1 and CDR2: SGHKS and YYEKEE (reference sequence). V was shortened by 3 bases and J by 1 base, with 17 bases between the two germline ends. The CDR3 length is 17 residues. The CDR3 region has the DNA TGTGCCAGCAGCTCAACGGGTAGGGGGACGAGCAATCAGCCCCAGCATTTT. This encodes CASSSTGRGTSNQPQHF. The variable domain in full, completed from reference TRBV5-5 and TRBJ1-5, reads DAGVTQSPTHLIKTRGQQVTLRCSPISGHKSVSWYQQVLGQGPQFIFQYYEKEERGRGNFPDRFSARQFPNYSSELNVNALLLGDSALYLCASSSTGRGTSNQPQHFGDGTRLSIL.

The gene calls are TRBV4-3 and TRBJ2-7; 12 nucleotides line up with TRBD1. The CDR3 totals 16 residues. Germline CDR1 LGHNA, CDR2 YSLEER. V was pared by 0 bases and J by 5 bases, with 5 bases of the junction left unmatched. Written as DNA, the CDR3 is TGCGCCAGCAGCCAAGATCCCGGGACAGGGGGCGACGAGCAGTACTTC. Its protein product is CASSQDPGTGGDEQYF.

This chain connects TRBV9 to TRBJ1-1; 7 bases agree with TRBD1. The CDR3 consists of 14 residues. Germline values: CDR1 SGDLS, CDR2 YYNGEE. V dropped 3 bases and J dropped 6; count of bases not matched to a gene: 8. The CDR3: CASSGTGLGAEAFF. The DNA for the CDR3 is TGTGCCAGCAGCGGGACAGGTCTCGGGGCTGAAGCTTTCTTT.

The chain links TRBV5-1 to TRBJ2-3; unclear D gene. This CDR3 region has 12 residues. Germline lookup yields CDR1 SGHRS and CDR2 YFSETQ. V was pared by 0 bases and J by 5 bases, with 4 bases between. CDR3: CASSLAGDTQYF. CDR3 nucleotides: TGCGCCAGCAGCTTGGCGGGAGATACGCAGTATTTT.